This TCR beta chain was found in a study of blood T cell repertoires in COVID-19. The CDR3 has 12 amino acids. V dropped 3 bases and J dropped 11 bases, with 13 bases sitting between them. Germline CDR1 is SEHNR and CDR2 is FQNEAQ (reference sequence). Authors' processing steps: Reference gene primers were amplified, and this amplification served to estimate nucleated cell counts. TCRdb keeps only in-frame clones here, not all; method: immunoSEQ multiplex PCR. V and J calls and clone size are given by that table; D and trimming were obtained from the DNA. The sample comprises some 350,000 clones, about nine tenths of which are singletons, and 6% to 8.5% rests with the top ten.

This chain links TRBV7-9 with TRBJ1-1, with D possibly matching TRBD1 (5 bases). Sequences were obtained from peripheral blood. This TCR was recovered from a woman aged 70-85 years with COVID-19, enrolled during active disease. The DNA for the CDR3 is TGTGCCAGCAGCTTGGGCGTGGGGGGTGCTTTCTTT. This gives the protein CASSLGVGGAFF.